The 18 T cell receptor beta chains given below trace back to one sample, sequenced in a study of T-cell memory formation after mild COVID-19. TCRdb ran MiXCR on the 5' RACE reads and lists one entry per CDR3 protein. The sample contains under 400,000 distinct CDR3 sequences, 25% to 30% of which appear only once. The material sequenced was PBMCs or a T cell subset sorted from them (not recorded which). The receptors were gathered from an adult woman who had mild COVID-19 (a few samples of this study predate the infection). Cell type and time point are not known.

This clonotype was counted only a few times. The chain joins TRBV3-1 to TRBJ1-5; the D is unclear. Germline lookup yields CDR1 LGHDT and CDR2 YNNKEL (reference sequence). CDR3 length: 12 residues. The V and J ends lost 1 base and 9 bases respectively, with 7 bases between them. CDR3 DNA sequence: TGTGCCAGCAGCCAAGTATTAGGGCCCCAGCATTTT. It codes for CASSQVLGPQHF.

A note on this clonotype: Germline is not matched at one junction end, which may reflect a read error. The chain recombines TRBV7-9 with TRBJ2-7; D unclear. The CDR3 is 9 residues long. Looked up from germline, CDR1 is SEHNR and CDR2 is FQNEAQ (reference sequence). CDR3 in DNA: TGTGCCAGCAGCCCGAACCTCCTCTTC. Translating it yields CASSPNLLF.

This clonotype came up many times. The chain is built from TRBV19 and TRBJ1-1, with TRBD1 matching 7 bases. This CDR3 has 13 residues. CDR1 and CDR2 from the germline V gene are LNHDA and SQIVND (reference sequence). Trimming removed 4 bases from V and 4 bases from J; junction bases left unmatched: 3. The CDR3, as DNA: TGTGCCAGTAGTAACACAGGGGTCACTGAAGCTTTCTTT. Protein sequence: CASSNTGVTEAFF. Full variable domain (missing parts from reference TRBV19 and TRBJ1-1): DGGITQSPKYLFRKEGQNVTLSCEQNLNHDAMYWYRQDPGQGLRLIYYSQIVNDFQKGDIAEGYSVSREKKESFPLTVTSAQKNPTAFYLCASSNTGVTEAFFGQGTRLTVV.

This clonotype was detected only a few times. This chain joins TRBV12-3 or TRBV12-4 and TRBJ2-1, with 7 bases identical to TRBD2. This CDR3 comprises 16 residues. Trimming at V came to 6 bases and at J to 6 bases, leaving 14 bases not matched to a gene. This chain's CDR3 is CASSPSWLADPNEQFF. The CDR3 region has the DNA TGTGCCAGCAGCCCCTCCTGGCTAGCGGACCCCAATGAGCAGTTCTTC.

This rearrangement joins TRBV6-5 to TRBJ1-4; D not resolved. This CDR3 spans 16 amino acids. V was clipped by 0 bases and J by 13 bases, with 21 bases between them. Per the germline V gene, CDR1 is MNHEY and CDR2 is SVGAGI. The CDR3 loop is CASSYSWQALEEGLFF. The CDR3, as DNA: TGTGCCAGCAGTTACTCGTGGCAGGCCCTGGAAGAGGGACTGTTTTTT.

Ten or more counts support this clonotype. CDR3 amino acids: CASSSQGLAYTGELFF. DNA of the CDR3: TGTGCCAGCAGCTCCCAGGGACTAGCGTACACCGGGGAGCTGTTTTTT. The chain employs TRBV7-9 and TRBJ2-2; 10 positions agree with TRBD2. This CDR3 contains 16 residues. Germline assignment: CDR1 SEHNR and CDR2 FQNEAQ (reference sequence). Trimming removed 4 bases from V and 3 bases from J; junction bases left unmatched: 5.

This clonotype has only a few counts. The chain combines TRBV15 with TRBJ1-4; unclear D gene. The CDR3 consists of 15 residues. With 5 bases removed from V and 0 bases from J, the gap between germline ends came to 10 bases. Germline CDR1 LNHNV, CDR2 YYDKDF (reference sequence). CDR3 in amino acids: CATSAYSATNEKLFF. CDR3 sequence (DNA): TGTGCCACCAGCGCCTACAGTGCAACTAATGAAAAACTGTTTTTT.

The chain couples TRBV6-5 to TRBJ2-6; no clear D gene. The V gene lost 8 bases and the J gene lost 1 base, with 9 bases spanning the gap. Germline V gene lookup returns CDR1 MNHEY and CDR2 SVGAGI. The CDR3 is made up of 14 amino acids. The CDR3 spells CASSDMSGANVLTF. The CDR3 DNA reads as TGTGCCAGCTCCGACATGTCTGGGGCCAACGTCCTGACTTTC.

This chain connects TRBV20-1 to TRBJ2-1; 11 nucleotides match TRBD2. CDR1 is DFQATT, CDR2 SNEGSKA, per germline (reference sequence). V shed 3 bases and J 8 bases; nucleotides not matched to a gene: 6. This CDR3 is built from 14 residues. This chain's CDR3 is CSARVAGGLDEQFF. CDR3 DNA: TGCAGTGCTAGGGTAGCGGGGGGGCTGGATGAGCAGTTCTTC.

The chain carries TRBV12-3 or TRBV12-4 and TRBJ1-2; a weak D match, TRBD1 (6 bases). The CDR3 has 15 amino acids. Between the trimmed V and J ends, which lost 3 bases and 7 bases, there was a span of 18 bases. CDR3 amino acids: CASSLWGARASGYTF. DNA of the CDR3: TGTGCCAGCAGTTTGTGGGGGGCGCGGGCGAGTGGCTACACCTTC.

This sequence joins TRBV7-8 and TRBJ1-1; no clear D. The V and J ends lost 1 base and 2 bases respectively, with 14 bases between them. Germline CDR1 reads SGHVS; CDR2 reads FQNEAQ. The CDR3 spans 16 residues. CDR3 DNA sequence: TGTGCCAGCAGCTTAGGCGCTGACCGGGTAAACACTGAAGCTTTCTTT. This sequence encodes CASSLGADRVNTEAFF.

This chain uses TRBV5-8 with TRBJ2-1, with D unclear. This CDR3 region has 15 residues. Per the germline V gene, CDR1 is SGHTS and CDR2 is YDEGEE. V lost 4 bases, J lost 6 bases, and 17 bases lay in between. In nucleotides, the CDR3 is TGTGCCAGCAGCCCCCTTGCGTGGTCGGGCAATGAGCAGTTCTTC. As protein: CASSPLAWSGNEQFF.

This clonotype was recorded a few times. The chain recombines TRBV5-1 with TRBJ1-1, with TRBD1 identical over 8 bases. V dropped 4 bases and J dropped 4; count of bases not matched to a gene: 6. Looked up from germline, CDR1 is SGHRS and CDR2 is YFSETQ. The CDR3 is made up of 14 amino acids. CDR3 DNA sequence: TGCGCCAGCAGCAAGGACAGGGCGACCACTGAAGCTTTCTTT. This gives the protein CASSKDRATTEAFF. The whole variable domain, filled in from reference TRBV5-1 and TRBJ1-1, reads KAGVTQTPRYLIKTRGQQVTLSCSPISGHRSVSWYQQTPGQGLQFLFEYFSETQRNKGNFPGRFSGRQFSNSRSEMNVSTLELGDSALYLCASSKDRATTEAFFGQGTRLTVV.

This clonotype was seen repeatedly, ten times or more. The rearrangement uses TRBV27 and TRBJ2-7, with 9 bases lining up with TRBD2. The germline V gene encodes CDR1 MNHEY and CDR2 SMNVEV (reference sequence). The CDR3 is made up of 15 amino acids. J gave up 4 bases and V 5 bases, and 9 bases lay outside the gene matches. CDR3 sequence: CASSTNSGSLYEQYF. CDR3 bases: TGTGCCAGCAGTACTAATAGCGGGAGTCTGTACGAGCAGTACTTC.

The rearrangement uses TRBV12-3 or TRBV12-4 and TRBJ2-3, with D possibly matching TRBD1 (5 bases). Trimming left V 7 bases short and J 1 base short, with 15 bases between. The CDR3 is 15 amino acids. CDR3 nucleotides: TGTGCCAGCATTCCAGGGCCGTCGGGCACAGATACGCAGTATTTT. It specifies CASIPGPSGTDTQYF.

In its sample, this clonotype was seen a few times. This chain connects TRBV24-1 to TRBJ2-7; D is possibly TRBD2 (6 bases). The CDR3 runs to 14 residues. Germline V CDR1 and CDR2: KGHDR, SFDVKD. Trimming pared 3 bases from V and 4 bases from J, leaving 12 bases between. In DNA form, the CDR3 reads TGTGCCACCAGTGATGGGGCAGGAGGGTACGAGCAGTACTTC. The encoded protein is CATSDGAGGYEQYF.

At least ten counts were recorded for this clonotype. The rearrangement links TRBV5-6 to TRBJ2-4; 10 nucleotides match TRBD1. The CDR3 extends over 15 amino acids. Per germline, CDR1 SGHDT and CDR2 YYEEEE. The V gene end was trimmed by 4 bases and the J gene end by 6 bases; junction bases not matched to a gene: 7. The CDR3 is CASSTDRGPRNIQYF. In DNA form, the CDR3 reads TGTGCCAGCAGCACCGACAGGGGGCCTAGAAACATTCAGTACTTC.

This clonotype has just a few counts. The V gene is TRBV5-1, the J gene TRBJ2-3; possible D gene TRBD1, 6 bases. From germline, CDR1 is SGHRS and CDR2 YFSETQ. The V gene lost 6 bases and the J gene lost 5 bases, with 13 bases spanning the gap. The CDR3 covers 13 residues. In DNA, the CDR3 is TGCGCCAGCACCCCTAAAGGGGGAGATACGCAGTATTTT. It is translated as CASTPKGGDTQYF.